The 26 T cell receptor beta chains in this list originate from one sample, sequenced in a study of hypomethylating agent response in myelodysplastic syndrome. Here immunoSEQ multiplex PCR was the method, and the copy in TCRdb shows in-frame clones only, minus some. The table has approximately 7,000 clones, more than 85% seen once. The source was bone marrow, collected before or after starting hypomethylating agent treatment for myelodysplastic syndrome (not recorded which). These receptors were taken from a human donor with myelodysplastic syndrome.

The rearrangement links TRBV5-4 to TRBJ2-1, with 8 bases fitting TRBD1. Trimming cost V 6 bases and J 4 bases; bases outside gene matches: 9. This CDR3 spans 15 amino acids. Germline CDR1 reads SGHNT; CDR2 reads YYREEE (reference sequence). The CDR3 loop reads CASTGQGTTYNEQFF. The CDR3 region has the DNA TGTGCCAGCACCGGACAGGGTACCACATACAATGAGCAGTTCTTC.

The genes are TRBV29-1 and TRBJ2-7, with D possibly called TRBD1 or TRBD2 (5 bases each). Trimming took off 5 bases at V and 7 bases at J, with 18 bases between the two ends. Germline CDR1 and CDR2: SQVTM and ANQGSEA. The CDR3 contains 13 residues. CDR3 loop: CSVRTTATGEQYF. CDR3 DNA sequence: TGCAGCGTTAGGACAACAGCTACGGGGGAGCAGTACTTC.

The rearrangement uses TRBV9 and TRBJ1-2; possibly TRBD1 for D (5 bases). V was trimmed by 0 bases and J by 3 bases, leaving 6 bases between them. This CDR3 comprises 13 residues. The germline V gene has CDR1 SGDLS and CDR2 YYNGEE. CDR3 amino acids: CASSVGTHYGYTF. The CDR3 DNA sequence: TGTGCCAGCAGCGTAGGGACACACTATGGCTACACCTTC.

The rearrangement uses TRBV11-2 and TRBJ1-1; TRBD1 might be the D (6 bases). V lost 5 bases and J 5 bases, leaving 21 bases between the germline ends. The germline CDR1 and CDR2 sequences are SGHAT and FQNNGV. CDR3 length: 16 amino acids. CDR3 region: CASSRVIQGGSTEAFF. The CDR3 coding sequence is TGTGCCAGCAGCCGGGTGATACAGGGCGGGTCTACTGAAGCTTTCTTT.

The chain has TRBV5-1 and TRBJ2-5; either TRBD1 or TRBD2 may supply D (6 bases each). The V end was cut by 4 bases, the J end by 5 bases, with 12 bases between. The CDR3 covers 13 residues. CDR1 and CDR2 (germline): SGHRS, YFSETQ. CDR3 amino acids: CASSALGGETQYF. The DNA for the CDR3 is TGCGCCAGCAGCGCCTTAGGGGGGGAGACCCAGTACTTC.

The genes are TRBV11-1 and TRBJ1-2; D may be TRBD1 (5 bases). The germline V and J ends were trimmed by 5 bases and 8 bases, with 15 bases remaining between them. Germline values: CDR1 SGHAT, CDR2 FQDESV (reference sequence). This CDR3 region has 13 residues. The CDR3 DNA sequence: TGTGCCAGCAGCCCAGGGAGACTCGCGGGCTACACCTTC. Translating it yields CASSPGRLAGYTF.

The chain carries TRBV2 and TRBJ2-2; no firm D call. V was shortened by 8 bases and J by 5 bases, with 15 bases between the two germline ends. The germline CDR1 and CDR2 sequences are SNHLY and FYNNEI. The CDR3 is 14 amino acids. DNA for the CDR3: TGTGCCAGCTTCGAAAGGGAACTTACCGGGGAGCTGTTTTTT. This encodes CASFERELTGELFF.

This clone was observed a single time. The chain uses TRBV7-6 and TRBJ1-4; D is unclear. Trimming left V 4 bases short and J 8 bases short, with 8 bases between. This CDR3 has 12 amino acids. Germline V lookup: CDR1 SGHVS, CDR2 FNYEAQ. In nucleotides, the CDR3 is TGTGCCAGCAGCTCAGCGACGGAAAAACTGTTTTTT. This sequence encodes CASSSATEKLFF.

V and J are TRBV5-4 and TRBJ2-1, with TRBD2 matching 7 bases. Germline CDR1 and CDR2: SGHNT and YYREEE (reference sequence). The V segment lost 0 bases and the J segment 10 bases; nucleotides outside the gene matches: 13. The CDR3 totals 16 residues. The CDR3 DNA reads TGTGCCAGCAGCTTGGGATCGCCCGGCGGGGGAGGGGAGCAGTTCTTC. Its translation is CASSLGSPGGGGEQFF.

This chain uses TRBV5-4 with TRBJ2-3; 15 bases line up with TRBD2. Germline CDR1 and CDR2: SGHNT and YYREEE (reference sequence). The CDR3 length is 16 residues. V dropped 4 bases and J dropped 4; count of bases not matched to a gene: 4. This CDR3 reads CASSRGLAGGPDTQYF. In nucleotides, the CDR3 is TGTGCCAGCAGCCGCGGACTAGCGGGGGGGCCAGATACGCAGTATTTT.

This chain connects TRBV30 to TRBJ1-1, with a weak D call TRBD1 (5 bases). The germline V gene encodes CDR1 GTSNPN and CDR2 SVGIG (reference sequence). This CDR3 has 12 amino acids. V was cut by 3 bases and J by 4 bases, with 9 bases left in between. CDR3 in amino acids: CAWRLGVTEAFF. CDR3 bases: TGTGCCTGGAGGCTAGGGGTCACTGAAGCTTTCTTT.

The genes are TRBV5-6 and TRBJ1-2; D might be TRBD1 (5 bases). CDR3 length equals 13 residues. The germline V and J ends were trimmed by 5 bases and 4 bases, with 12 bases remaining between them. Germline V gene data show CDR1 as SGHDT and CDR2 as YYEEEE. The CDR3 nucleotides are TGTGCCAGCAGTCAGGGTCTGGGCTATGGCTACACCTTC. Translating it yields CASSQGLGYGYTF.

This clone was detected a few times. The genes are TRBV2 and TRBJ1-1; D unclear. Between the trimmed V and J ends, which lost 4 bases and 2 bases, there was a span of 8 bases. CDR3 length equals 13 residues. Per germline, CDR1 SNHLY and CDR2 FYNNEI. CDR3 nucleotide sequence: TGTGCCAGCAGTGGTAGGGCTAACACTGAAGCTTTCTTT. It is translated as CASSGRANTEAFF.

The chain links TRBV6-5 to TRBJ2-7, with 7 bases lining up with TRBD2. Germline CDR1 and CDR2: MNHEY and SVGAGI. This CDR3 spans 14 amino acids. Trimming at V came to 5 bases and at J to 0 bases, leaving 4 bases not matched to a gene. The CDR3 DNA reads as TGTGCCAGCAGTAGGGACTATAGCTCCTACGAGCAGTACGTC. This gives the protein CASSRDYSSYEQYV.

The chain uses TRBV11-2 and TRBJ2-5, with 7 bases matching TRBD1. The J call may be mistaken, given a closer DNA end match to TRBJ2-7. This CDR3 has 14 amino acids. Looked up from germline, CDR1 is SGHAT and CDR2 is FQNNGV. CDR3 nucleotides: TGTGCCAGCAGCTTAGGAACAGGGGCATCCGAGCAGTACTTC. It encodes CASSLGTGASEQYF.

This clone was detected once. This sequence joins TRBV11-2 and TRBJ2-3, with D tentatively TRBD1 (6 bases). Trimming took 2 bases from V and 1 from J, leaving 7 bases between them. This CDR3 comprises 14 residues. Per the germline V gene, CDR1 is SGHAT and CDR2 is FQNNGV. The CDR3: CASSLNRGTDTQYF. The DNA of the CDR3 is TGTGCCAGCAGCTTAAACAGGGGCACAGATACGCAGTATTTT.

This chain uses TRBV19 with TRBJ2-5, with D maybe TRBD1 (6 bases). The assigned J gene may be wrong: the sequence end matches TRBJ2-7 better. In germline, CDR1 is LNHDA, CDR2 SQIVND (reference sequence). CDR3 length equals 14 residues. CDR3 DNA: TGTGCCAGTAGTCATAATTCAGGGGAGAGCGAGCAGTACTTC. It codes for CASSHNSGESEQYF.

The rearrangement uses TRBV6-5 and TRBJ1-5; no definite D call. The CDR3 has 14 amino acids. Trimming stripped 5 bases from V and 7 bases from J, with 15 bases between. In germline, CDR1 is MNHEY, CDR2 SVGAGI. CDR3 amino acids: CASSGTAAEQPQHF. For the CDR3, the DNA is TGTGCCAGCAGTGGCACTGCGGCGGAGCAGCCCCAGCATTTT.

The V and J genes are TRBV5-4 and TRBJ2-5; no firm D call. The CDR3 covers 13 residues. Germline V gene data show CDR1 as SGHNT and CDR2 as YYREEE (reference sequence). Trimming shortened V by 0 bases and J by 5 bases, and 8 bases separated the two germline ends. The CDR3 nucleotides are TGTGCCAGCAGCTTGGACGGCAGGGAGACCCAGTACTTC. This gives the protein CASSLDGRETQYF.

The rearrangement uses TRBV9 and TRBJ2-7, with 9 bases that match TRBD1. Germline CDR1 SGDLS, CDR2 YYNGEE. The trim removed 6 bases at V and 3 bases at J, leaving 10 bases unmatched. This CDR3 spans 15 amino acids. The CDR3 DNA sequence: TGTGCCAGCACCTACGGGGGACAGGGAAACTACGAGCAGTACTTC. It is translated as CASTYGGQGNYEQYF.

The chain joins TRBV6-5 to TRBJ1-5, with D uncertain. This CDR3 has 13 residues. Germline V gene data show CDR1 as MNHEY and CDR2 as SVGAGI. Trimming left V 2 bases short and J 2 bases short, with 4 bases between. The CDR3 bases are TGTGCCAGCAGTTACGGGGGCAATCAGCCCCAGCATTTT. Translating it yields CASSYGGNQPQHF.

This sequence joins TRBV10-1 and TRBJ2-7, with TRBD1 matching 10 bases. V lost 3 bases to trimming and J lost 3 bases; unmatched junction nucleotides: 5. There are 15 residues in the CDR3. Germline CDR1 is WNHNN and CDR2 is SYGVQD (reference sequence). CDR3 in DNA: TGCGCCAGCAGTGAAGGCGGACAGGGGGGCTACGAGCAGTACTTC. It is translated as CASSEGGQGGYEQYF.

This sequence joins TRBV7-8 and TRBJ2-5, with TRBD2 identical over 10 bases. There are 16 residues in the CDR3. Trimming took 1 base from V and 2 from J; bases not matched to a gene: 4. The germline CDR1 and CDR2 sequences are SGHVS and FQNEAQ. DNA of the CDR3: TGTGCCAGCAGCTTAGGACTAGCGGGTTTACAAGAGACCCAGTACTTC. Translating gives CASSLGLAGLQETQYF.

The V call is TRBV9, the J call TRBJ2-1, with 10 bases fitting TRBD2. This CDR3 is 15 amino acids long. Trimming took 0 bases from V and 6 from J; bases not matched to a gene: 3. Germline CDR1 SGDLS, CDR2 YYNGEE. DNA for the CDR3: TGTGCCAGCAGCGTAGGGGCTAGCGGGGGCAATGAGCAGTTCTTC. This translates into CASSVGASGGNEQFF.

This clone was recorded once. The chain recombines TRBV11-1 with TRBJ1-1; D is possibly TRBD1 (5 bases). V dropped 5 bases and J dropped 1 base, with 8 bases sitting between them. Per germline, CDR1 SGHAT and CDR2 FQDESV (reference sequence). This CDR3 has 13 amino acids. In nucleotides, the CDR3 is TGTGCCAGCAGCCAAGGGGCGAACACTGAAGCTTTCTTT. Protein sequence: CASSQGANTEAFF.

This rearrangement joins TRBV5-1 to TRBJ2-6, with 9 nucleotides matching TRBD1. The CDR3 spans 18 residues. Germline CDR1 is SGHRS and CDR2 is YFSETQ. Trimming removed 7 bases from V and 2 bases from J; junction bases left unmatched: 13. CDR3 DNA: TGCGCCAGCGCGTCCCCCGTGGGACAGGGTGCTGGGGCCAACGTCCTGACTTTC. Protein: CASASPVGQGAGANVLTF.